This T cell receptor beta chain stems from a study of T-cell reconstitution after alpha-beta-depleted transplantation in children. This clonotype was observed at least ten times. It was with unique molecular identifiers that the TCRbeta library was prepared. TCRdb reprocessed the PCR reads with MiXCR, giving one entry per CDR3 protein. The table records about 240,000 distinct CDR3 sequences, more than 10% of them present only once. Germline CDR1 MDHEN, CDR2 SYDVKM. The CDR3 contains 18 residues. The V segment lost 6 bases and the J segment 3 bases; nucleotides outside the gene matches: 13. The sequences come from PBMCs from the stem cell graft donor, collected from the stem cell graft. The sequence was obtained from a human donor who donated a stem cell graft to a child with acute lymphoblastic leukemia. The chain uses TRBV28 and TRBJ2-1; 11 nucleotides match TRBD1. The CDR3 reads CASSLRTSGTGGYNEQFF. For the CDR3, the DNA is TGTGCCAGCAGCCTACGGACCTCCGGGACAGGGGGCTACAATGAGCAGTTCTTC.